These 26 T cell receptor beta chains originate from one sample sequenced in a study of blood T cell repertoires in COVID-19. The assay was immunoSEQ multiplex PCR, and TCRdb's table has in-frame clones only and misses some. The sample lists about 260,000 clones, over 75% seen once, with more than 0.55% in the top ten. The specimen sequenced was peripheral blood. These receptors were taken from a human donor in a cohort sampled during active COVID-19.

The V gene is TRBV4-3, the J gene TRBJ2-5; perhaps TRBD1 as D (6 bases). This CDR3 has 15 residues. CDR1 and CDR2 (germline): LGHNA, YSLEER. V lost 0 bases and J lost 5, with 13 bases in between. The CDR3 DNA is TGCGCCAGCAGCCAAGATCGGGGTACAGGGGAGACCCAGTACTTC. Its protein product is CASSQDRGTGETQYF.

The V gene is TRBV7-2, the J gene TRBJ1-4; D ambiguous. The CDR3 totals 15 residues. CDR1 and CDR2 (germline): SGHTA, FQGNSA. Trimming pared 6 bases from V and 0 bases from J, leaving 11 bases between. The CDR3 loop reads CASSSPRTTNEKLFF. The DNA for the CDR3 is TGTGCCAGCAGTTCCCCCAGGACAACTAATGAAAAACTGTTTTTT.

The rearrangement joins TRBV6-1 to TRBJ1-1; 7 nucleotides match TRBD1. Germline V CDR1 and CDR2: MNHNS, SASEGT. The J segment lost 5 bases and the V segment lost 2 bases, leaving 2 bases of the junction unmatched. The CDR3 runs 13 residues. The CDR3 DNA sequence: TGTGCCAGCAGTGAAACGGGACAGACTGAAGCTTTCTTT. Translation: CASSETGQTEAFF.

This clone came up a few times. The chain couples TRBV6-2 or TRBV6-3 to TRBJ1-1; TRBD1 is a possible D gene (6 bases). The CDR3 runs to 15 residues. The germline V gene encodes CDR1 MNHEY and CDR2 SVGEGT. Trimming took 2 bases from V and 3 from J, leaving 13 bases between them. This CDR3 is CASSYGWGQYTEAFF. The CDR3 region has the DNA TGTGCCAGCAGTTACGGGTGGGGGCAGTACACTGAAGCTTTCTTT.

The chain links TRBV30 to TRBJ1-6; D is perhaps TRBD1 (6 bases). Germline-derived CDR1 and CDR2 are GTSNPN and SVGIG (reference sequence). This CDR3 has 15 residues. V lost 0 bases and J 9 bases, leaving 15 bases between the germline ends. CDR3 loop: CAWSVRRGQGSPLHF. The CDR3 region has the DNA TGTGCCTGGAGTGTACGGCGGGGGCAGGGTTCACCCCTCCACTTT.

The chain links TRBV7-2 to TRBJ2-3; 7 nucleotides line up with TRBD2. After removal of 2 bases from V and 4 bases from J, the junction contained 12 bases not matched to a gene. This CDR3 comprises 17 residues. Germline V lookup: CDR1 SGHTA, CDR2 FQGNSA. CDR3 region: CASSLFVMGEGADTQYF. CDR3 coding DNA: TGTGCCAGCAGCTTATTTGTCATGGGGGAGGGAGCAGATACGCAGTATTTT. The full variable domain, rest sourced from reference TRBV7-2 and TRBJ2-3, is GAGVSQSPSNKVTEKGKDVELRCDPISGHTALYWYRQSLGQGLEFLIYFQGNSAPDKSGLPSDRFSAERTGGSVSTLTIQRTQQEDSAVYLCASSLFVMGEGADTQYFGPGTRLTVL.

The genes are TRBV7-3 and TRBJ1-2, with a tentative D call TRBD1 (5 bases). The CDR3 length is 14 residues. The V and J ends lost 2 bases and 8 bases respectively, with 15 bases between them. The V gene's germline CDR1 is SGHTA and CDR2 FQGTGA. The CDR3 DNA is TGTGCCAGCAGCTTAGGTAAAGGAGGGGACGGCTACACCTTC. Protein product: CASSLGKGGDGYTF.

The rearrangement uses TRBV7-3 and TRBJ2-1; D unclear. V was shortened by 5 bases and J by 3 bases, with 11 bases between the two germline ends. There are 14 residues in the CDR3. Germline V gene lookup returns CDR1 SGHTA and CDR2 FQGTGA. The CDR3 protein is CASSPLSGYNEQFF. The CDR3 DNA reads TGTGCCAGCAGCCCCCTGTCAGGCTACAATGAGCAGTTCTTC.

V and J are TRBV12-5 and TRBJ2-1, with D perhaps matching TRBD1 (6 bases). CDR3 length: 17 residues. Trimming removed 3 bases at V and 5 bases at J, with 20 bases between. The germline CDR1 and CDR2 sequences are LGHNT and FRNRAP. CDR3 region: CASGFNLWGTTDNEQFF. The CDR3 DNA reads TGTGCTAGTGGTTTTAATCTTTGGGGGACAACCGACAATGAGCAGTTCTTC. The complete variable domain, with remaining parts taken from reference TRBV12-5 and TRBJ2-1, reads DARVTQTPRHKVTEMGQEVTMRCQPILGHNTVFWYRQTMMQGLELLAYFRNRAPLDDSGMPKDRFSAEMPDATLATLKIQPSEPRDSAVYFCASGFNLWGTTDNEQFFGPGTRLTVL.

The chain has TRBV10-3 and TRBJ1-2; the match to TRBD1 covers 7 bases. The CDR3 spans 14 residues. Germline CDR1 and CDR2: ENHRY and SYGVKD. The J segment lost 6 bases and the V segment lost 3 bases, leaving 7 bases of the junction unmatched. The CDR3 DNA sequence: TGTGCCATCAGTGAAAACAGGGGCAGGGATGGCTACACCTTC. This encodes CAISENRGRDGYTF.

This clone showed up just once. The chain couples TRBV27 to TRBJ2-3; D gene unclear. CDR3 size: 16 residues. Trimming stripped 6 bases from V and 0 bases from J, with 16 bases between. CDR1 is MNHEY and CDR2 is SMNVEV in the germline V gene (reference sequence). The CDR3 sequence is CASSNTKTYSTDTQYF. The CDR3, as DNA: TGTGCCAGCAGCAACACAAAAACATATAGCACAGATACGCAGTATTTT.

The genes are TRBV6-4 and TRBJ2-3, with 7 bases fitting TRBD2. Germline CDR1 MRHNA, CDR2 SNTAGT. This CDR3 contains 13 residues. V shed 6 bases, J shed 4 bases, and the junction held 4 bases outside the gene matches. The CDR3, as DNA: TGTGCCAGCAGGGCGGGAGTGGCAGATACGCAGTATTTT. Translation: CASRAGVADTQYF.

The rearrangement links TRBV3-1 (or the pseudogene TRBV3-2) to TRBJ1-1, with D perhaps matching TRBD1 (5 bases). This CDR3 has 17 amino acids. The V gene lost 2 bases and the J gene lost 0 bases, with 16 bases spanning the gap. The germline gives CDR1 LGHDT, CDR2 YNNKEL (reference sequence). In DNA, the CDR3 is TGTGCCAGCAGCCAAACCGGCAGGGCCGCAATGAACACTGAAGCTTTCTTT. It encodes CASSQTGRAAMNTEAFF.

The chain uses TRBV14 and TRBJ2-3, with 8 bases lining up with TRBD2. In germline, CDR1 is SGHDN, CDR2 FVKESK. With V trimmed by 0 bases and J by 6 bases, 8 bases remained unmatched. This CDR3 spans 16 amino acids. The CDR3 loop is CASSQDLGLAADTQYF. The CDR3 nucleotides read TGTGCCAGCAGCCAAGATCTCGGACTAGCCGCGGATACGCAGTATTTT.

The chain couples TRBV6-2 or TRBV6-3 to TRBJ1-4; D is ambiguous. The CDR3 is 12 amino acids. Between the trimmed V and J ends, which lost 0 bases and 8 bases, there was a span of 4 bases. Per germline, CDR1 MNHEY and CDR2 SVGEGT. Here the CDR3 reads CASSYSREKLFF. The CDR3 nucleotides read TGTGCCAGCAGTTACTCGAGGGAAAAACTGTTTTTT.

The CDR3 loop reads CASSESERGTSYNEQFF. The CDR3 DNA follows: TGCGCCAGCAGTGAGTCTGAGCGGGGGACCTCCTACAATGAGCAGTTCTTC. V is TRBV10-1 and J is TRBJ2-1; 8 bases align to TRBD2. The germline V gene has CDR1 WNHNN and CDR2 SYGVQD (reference sequence). The CDR3 contains 17 residues. The ends lost 0 bases at V and 0 bases at J; junction bases unmatched: 4.

J is TRBJ2-3 and V is TRBV6-5; the D gene is possibly TRBD2 (6 bases). This CDR3 spans 15 amino acids. Per germline, CDR1 MNHEY and CDR2 SVGAGI. V was cut by 2 bases and J by 2 bases, with 11 bases left in between. In nucleotides, the CDR3 is TGTGCCAGCAGTTACGACCGGGAGTTCACAGATACGCAGTATTTT. Amino acid sequence: CASSYDREFTDTQYF.

The gene calls are TRBV18 and TRBJ1-1; 7 positions match TRBD1. Germline V gene sequence: CDR1 KGHSH, CDR2 LQKENI. The CDR3 extends over 14 amino acids. V gave up 2 bases and J gave up 3 bases; unmatched junction bases: 3. The CDR3 reads CASSPATGHTEAFF. The CDR3 coding sequence is TGTGCCAGCTCACCAGCGACAGGGCACACTGAAGCTTTCTTT.

CDR3 in amino acids: CASSPGRGLTLHF. CDR3 nucleotide sequence: TGTGCCAGCAGCCCCGGTAGGGGGCTGACCCTCCACTTT. The rearrangement uses TRBV7-2 and TRBJ1-6; TRBD1 matches at 7 bases. CDR3 length equals 13 residues. The germline CDR1 and CDR2 sequences are SGHTA and FQGNSA. V lost 5 bases, J lost 14 bases, and 9 bases stayed unmatched.

The chain joins TRBV13 to TRBJ1-6; the D gene is possibly TRBD1 (5 bases). This CDR3 contains 15 residues. Trimming removed 8 bases at V and 4 bases at J, with 15 bases between. The germline V gene has CDR1 PRHDT and CDR2 FYEKMQ (reference sequence). The CDR3 DNA is TGTGCCAGCCATGAACGACAGTTTTATAATTCACCCCTCCACTTT. As protein: CASHERQFYNSPLHF.

The chain uses TRBV3-1 (or the pseudogene TRBV3-2) and TRBJ1-1, with D possibly TRBD1 on 5 matching bases. The V end was cut by 5 bases, the J end by 2 bases, with 15 bases between. Germline CDR1 reads LGHDT; CDR2 reads YNNKEL (reference sequence). This CDR3 region has 15 residues. CDR3 DNA: TGTGCCAGCAGCGCCATATGGACACTTAACACTGAAGCTTTCTTT. Translation gives CASSAIWTLNTEAFF.

V usage is TRBV4-3 and J usage is TRBJ2-6; 7 bases fit TRBD1. V was pared by 5 bases and J by 0 bases, with 4 bases of the junction left unmatched. Per the germline V gene, CDR1 is LGHNA and CDR2 is YSLEER. The length of the CDR3 is 16 residues. The CDR3, as DNA: TGCGCCAGCAGCTACAGGGGAGACTCTGGGGCCAACGTCCTGACTTTC. Protein product: CASSYRGDSGANVLTF.

V and J are TRBV7-9 and TRBJ1-5, with TRBD1 as a possible D gene (5 bases). V shed 11 bases and J shed 5 bases, with 13 bases lying between them. Germline values: CDR1 SEHNR, CDR2 FQNEAQ (reference sequence). The CDR3 is 12 amino acids. CDR3 sequence: CACGAQDQPQHF. DNA of the CDR3: TGTGCCTGCGGGGCGCAGGATCAGCCCCAGCATTTT.

This clone was counted only a few times. The sample has other DNA sequences that encode this CDR3 too. This chain links TRBV7-3 with TRBJ2-1; 12 bases align to TRBD2. V gave up 2 bases and J gave up 0 bases; unmatched junction bases: 8. This CDR3 comprises 19 residues. CDR1 is SGHTA and CDR2 is FQGTGA in the germline V gene. CDR3 sequence reads: CASSLGLAGGPSSYNEQFF. DNA for the CDR3: TGTGCCAGCAGCTTAGGGCTAGCGGGAGGGCCGAGCTCCTACAATGAGCAGTTCTTC.

This clone was observed a handful of times. V is TRBV20-1 and J is TRBJ1-2, with D unclear. Germline V gene sequence: CDR1 DFQATT, CDR2 SNEGSKA (reference sequence). The V gene lost 3 bases and the J gene lost 8 bases, with 10 bases spanning the gap. This CDR3 contains 11 residues. CDR3 bases: TGCAGTGCTAGCGTTGTGGGCGGCTACACCTTC. Protein sequence: CSASVVGGYTF.

V is TRBV19 and J is TRBJ1-1; 7 bases agree with TRBD1. The CDR3 has 17 residues. The germline gives CDR1 LNHDA, CDR2 SQIVND (reference sequence). Germline trimming cut 4 bases from V and 4 bases from J; bases unmatched to any gene: 15. CDR3 sequence: CASSTSKGALFLTEAFF. CDR3 sequence (DNA): TGTGCCAGTAGTACGTCAAAGGGGGCGCTTTTCCTCACTGAAGCTTTCTTT.